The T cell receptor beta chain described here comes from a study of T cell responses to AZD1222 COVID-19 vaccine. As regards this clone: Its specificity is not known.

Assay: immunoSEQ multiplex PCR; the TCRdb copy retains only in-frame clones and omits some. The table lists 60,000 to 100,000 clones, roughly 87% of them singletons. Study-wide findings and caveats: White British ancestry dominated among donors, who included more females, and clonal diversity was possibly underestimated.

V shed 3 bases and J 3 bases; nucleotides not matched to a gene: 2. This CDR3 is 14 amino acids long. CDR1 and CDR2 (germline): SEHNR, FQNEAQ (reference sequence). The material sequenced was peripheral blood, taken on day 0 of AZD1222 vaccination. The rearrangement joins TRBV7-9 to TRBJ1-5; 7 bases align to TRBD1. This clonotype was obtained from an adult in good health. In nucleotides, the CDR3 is TGTGCCAGCAGCTTGGGACAGAACAATCAGCCCCAGCATTTT. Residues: CASSLGQNNQPQHF. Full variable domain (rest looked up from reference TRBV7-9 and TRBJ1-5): DTGVSQNPRHKITKRGQNVTFRCDPISEHNRLYWYRQTLGQGPEFLTYFQNEAQLEKSRLLSDRFSAERPKGSFSTLEIQRTEQGDSAMYLCASSLGQNNQPQHFGDGTRLSIL.